A single sample is the source of the 8 T cell receptor beta chains below, sequenced in a study of vaccination effects on CD4 cells after COVID-19. Repertoires were generated with immunoSEQ multiplex PCR, while TCRdb's copy carries only in-frame clones and drops some. The sample carries about 73,000 clones, 73% recorded once. Antigens of these TCRs are unknown. Having been cultured for ten to eleven days, the cells underwent CD4+ T cell isolation. Participants were given two doses of BNT162b2 or mRNA-1273 vaccine. Sequenced material: CD4+ T cells from PBMCs cultured without peptide, taken after COVID-19 vaccination. These receptor sequences come from a human donor who received a COVID-19 vaccine.

This chain links TRBV2 with TRBJ2-7; no reliable D call. Trimming removed 4 bases from V and 6 bases from J, with 13 bases in between. The CDR3 is 13 amino acids. Germline-derived CDR1 and CDR2 are SNHLY and FYNNEI. In DNA form, the CDR3 reads TGTGCCAGCAGTGTTCTCTCGAGTGGCGAGCAGTACGTC. This sequence encodes CASSVLSSGEQYV.

J is TRBJ1-1 and V is TRBV2; D unclear. Between the trimmed V and J ends, which lost 1 base and 12 bases, there was a span of 15 bases. Germline CDR1 is SNHLY and CDR2 is FYNNEI. This CDR3 contains 13 residues. For the CDR3, the DNA is TGTGCCAGCAGTGAAGAACGGCAGGCTACGACTTTCTTT. Its protein product is CASSEERQATTFF.

This sequence joins TRBV27 and TRBJ2-2, with D unresolved. V was shortened by 8 bases and J by 7 bases, with 14 bases between the two germline ends. Germline CDR1 reads MNHEY; CDR2 reads SMNVEV (reference sequence). This CDR3 contains 13 residues. CDR3 protein: CASRALVGGELFF. Written as DNA, the CDR3 is TGTGCCAGCCGGGCCCTCGTAGGCGGGGAGCTGTTTTTT.

CDR3 nucleotides: TGTGCCAGCAGCCCACGGACTAGCGAGGGCACAGATACGCAGTATTTT. Its translation: CASSPRTSEGTDTQYF. The chain uses TRBV5-5 and TRBJ2-3; TRBD2 aligns across 9 bases. With V trimmed by 4 bases and J by 1 base, 7 bases remained unmatched. Germline CDR1 and CDR2: SGHKS and YYEKEE (reference sequence). The CDR3 consists of 16 residues.

The rearrangement links TRBV29-1 to TRBJ1-2, with 9 bases matching TRBD1. The germline CDR1 and CDR2 sequences are SQVTM and ANQGSEA. CDR3 length: 14 amino acids. With 6 bases clipped from V and 3 bases from J, the junction kept 8 bases outside the gene matches. In DNA, the CDR3 is TGCAGCGTCACCCGGGACAGGGCCTACTATGGCTACACCTTC. It codes for CSVTRDRAYYGYTF.

This sequence joins TRBV6-5 and TRBJ1-2, with 8 bases lining up with TRBD1. CDR1 is MNHEY and CDR2 is SVGAGI in the germline V gene. CDR3 size: 14 residues. Losses at the gene ends were 5 bases for V and 5 bases for J; bases not matched to a gene: 7. CDR3 loop: CASSRQGSNYGYTF. CDR3 coding DNA: TGTGCCAGCAGTAGACAGGGGTCGAATTATGGCTACACCTTC.

This chain connects TRBV13 to TRBJ2-7, with 14 bases aligning to TRBD2. This CDR3 is built from 18 residues. V was pared by 6 bases and J by 7 bases, with 17 bases of the junction left unmatched. Germline V gene lookup returns CDR1 PRHDT and CDR2 FYEKMQ (reference sequence). This chain's CDR3 is CASSRRLAGGPRYGEQYV. CDR3 in DNA: TGTGCCAGCAGTCGAAGACTAGCGGGGGGGCCCCGGTATGGGGAGCAGTACGTC.

The chain recombines TRBV7-7 with TRBJ2-2; 12 positions agree with TRBD2. CDR3 length: 15 residues. Trimming at V came to 3 bases and at J to 6 bases, leaving 2 bases not matched to a gene. The germline CDR1 and CDR2 sequences are SSHAT and FNYEAQ (reference sequence). The CDR3 nucleotides read TGTGCCAGCAGCTTTGGACTAGCGGGGTCCGGGGAGCTGTTTTTT. This gives the protein CASSFGLAGSGELFF. Combining the CDR3 with reference TRBV7-7 and TRBJ2-2 gives the whole variable domain GAGVSQSPRYKVTKRGQDVTLRCDPISSHATLYWYQQALGQGPEFLTYFNYEAQPDKSGLPSDRFSAERPEGSISTLTIQRTEQRDSAMYRCASSFGLAGSGELFFGEGSRLTVL.